This record looks at one T cell receptor beta chain sequence and its context. One entry per CDR3 protein results from TCRdb running MiXCR on the 5' RACE reads. The sample has approximately 40,000 distinct CDR3 sequences, around 28% seen once; the top ten hold 4% to 4.5%. The memory fraction was CD4+CD45RO+CD25- cells. Germline V lookup: CDR1 MNHEY, CDR2 SVGAGI. Deletions cut 6 bases from V and 5 bases from J, with 14 bases between. The length of the CDR3 is 13 residues. The clonotype originates from a female donor with breast cancer. The sequenced material came from tumor-infiltrating memory CD4+ T cells sorted from the breast tumor. This sample's subset: memory CD4+ T cells, CD4+CD45RO+CD25-. The chain has TRBV6-5 and TRBJ2-7; D might be TRBD2 (6 bases). The CDR3 here is CASSGTGGNEQYF. The CDR3 DNA is TGTGCCAGCAGCGGGACTGGCGGGAACGAGCAGTACTTC.